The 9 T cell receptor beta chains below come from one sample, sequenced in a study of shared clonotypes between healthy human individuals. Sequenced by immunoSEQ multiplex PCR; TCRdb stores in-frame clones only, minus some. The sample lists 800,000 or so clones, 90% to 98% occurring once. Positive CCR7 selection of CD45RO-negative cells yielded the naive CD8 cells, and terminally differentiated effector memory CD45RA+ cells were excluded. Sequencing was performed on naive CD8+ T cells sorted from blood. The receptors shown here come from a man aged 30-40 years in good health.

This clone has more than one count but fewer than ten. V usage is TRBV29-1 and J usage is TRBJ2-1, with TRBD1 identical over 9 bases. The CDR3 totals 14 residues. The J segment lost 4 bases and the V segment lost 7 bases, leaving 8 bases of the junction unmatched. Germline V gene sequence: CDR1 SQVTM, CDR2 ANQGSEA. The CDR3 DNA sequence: TGCAGCGCCGTTGAGACAGGGGGTTACAATGAGCAGTTCTTC. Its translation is CSAVETGGYNEQFF.

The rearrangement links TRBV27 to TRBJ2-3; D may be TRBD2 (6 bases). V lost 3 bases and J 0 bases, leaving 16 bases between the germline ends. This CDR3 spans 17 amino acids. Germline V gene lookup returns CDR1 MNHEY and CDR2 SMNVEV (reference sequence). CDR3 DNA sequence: TGTGCCAGCAGTTTGTTTAGTACGGGGACTAGCACAGATACGCAGTATTTT. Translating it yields CASSLFSTGTSTDTQYF.

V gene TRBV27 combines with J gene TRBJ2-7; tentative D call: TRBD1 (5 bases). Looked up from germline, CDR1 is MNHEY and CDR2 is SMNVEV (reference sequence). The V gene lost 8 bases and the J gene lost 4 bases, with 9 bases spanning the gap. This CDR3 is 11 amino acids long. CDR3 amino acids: CASGHGYEQYF. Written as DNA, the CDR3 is TGTGCCAGCGGACACGGATACGAGCAGTACTTC.

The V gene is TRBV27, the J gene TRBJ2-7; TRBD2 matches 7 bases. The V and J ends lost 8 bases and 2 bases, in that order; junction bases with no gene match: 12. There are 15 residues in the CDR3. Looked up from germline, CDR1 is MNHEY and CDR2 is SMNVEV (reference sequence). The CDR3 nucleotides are TGTGCCAGCCCCAATCGGACTAGTAAGGCCTACGAGCAGTACTTC. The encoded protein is CASPNRTSKAYEQYF.

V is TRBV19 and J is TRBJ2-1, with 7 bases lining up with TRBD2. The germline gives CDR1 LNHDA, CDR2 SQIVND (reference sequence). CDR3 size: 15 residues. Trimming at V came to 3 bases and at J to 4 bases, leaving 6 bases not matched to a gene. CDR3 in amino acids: CASSMTSRLYNEQFF. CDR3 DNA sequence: TGTGCCAGTAGTATGACTAGCCGACTTTACAATGAGCAGTTCTTC.

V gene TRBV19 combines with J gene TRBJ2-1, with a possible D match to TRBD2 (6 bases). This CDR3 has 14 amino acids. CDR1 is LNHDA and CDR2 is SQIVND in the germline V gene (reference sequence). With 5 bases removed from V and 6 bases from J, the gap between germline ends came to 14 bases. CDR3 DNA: TGTGCCAGTAGTGATTGGGAGGCGGGCAATGAGCAGTTCTTC. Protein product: CASSDWEAGNEQFF.

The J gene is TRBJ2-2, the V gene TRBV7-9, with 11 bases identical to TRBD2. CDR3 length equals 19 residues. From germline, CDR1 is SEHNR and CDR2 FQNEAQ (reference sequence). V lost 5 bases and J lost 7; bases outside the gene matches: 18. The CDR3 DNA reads TGTGCCAGCAGCGGCAGGGGGACTGCTAGCGGGAGGTTCCTCGGGGAGCTGTTTTTT. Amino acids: CASSGRGTASGRFLGELFF.

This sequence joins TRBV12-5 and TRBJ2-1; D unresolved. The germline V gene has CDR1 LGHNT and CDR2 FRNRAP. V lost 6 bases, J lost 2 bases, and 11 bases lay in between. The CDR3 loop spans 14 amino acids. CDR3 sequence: CASGTERAYNEQFF. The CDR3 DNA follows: TGTGCTAGTGGGACGGAAAGGGCCTACAATGAGCAGTTCTTC.

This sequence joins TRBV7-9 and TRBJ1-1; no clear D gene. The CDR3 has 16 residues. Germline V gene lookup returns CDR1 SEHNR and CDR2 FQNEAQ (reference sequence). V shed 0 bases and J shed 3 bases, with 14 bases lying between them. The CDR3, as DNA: TGTGCCAGCAGCTTAGCTGACAAAAATGGGCACACTGAAGCTTTCTTT. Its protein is CASSLADKNGHTEAFF. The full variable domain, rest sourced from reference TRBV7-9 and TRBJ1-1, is DTGVSQNPRHKITKRGQNVTFRCDPISEHNRLYWYRQTLGQGPEFLTYFQNEAQLEKSRLLSDRFSAERPKGSFSTLEIQRTEQGDSAMYLCASSLADKNGHTEAFFGQGTRLTVV.